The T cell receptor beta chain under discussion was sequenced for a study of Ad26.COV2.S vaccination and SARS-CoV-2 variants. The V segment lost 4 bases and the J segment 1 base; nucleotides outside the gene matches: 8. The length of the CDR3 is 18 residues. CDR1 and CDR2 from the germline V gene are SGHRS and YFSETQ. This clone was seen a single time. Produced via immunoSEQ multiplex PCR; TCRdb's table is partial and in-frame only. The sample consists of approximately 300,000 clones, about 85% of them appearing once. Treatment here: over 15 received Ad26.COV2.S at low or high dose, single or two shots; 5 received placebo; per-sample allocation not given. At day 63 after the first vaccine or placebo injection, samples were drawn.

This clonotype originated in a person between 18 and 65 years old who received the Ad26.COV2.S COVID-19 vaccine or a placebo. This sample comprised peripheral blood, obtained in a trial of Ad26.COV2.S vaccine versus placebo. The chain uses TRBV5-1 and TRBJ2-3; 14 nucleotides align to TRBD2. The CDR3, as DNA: TGCGCCAGCAGCGACGGGACTAGCGGGGGTTGGGGCACAGATACGCAGTATTTT. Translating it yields CASSDGTSGGWGTDTQYF.